The sequence of this T cell receptor (beta chain) was determined in a study of blood T cells in healthy people across ages. Study overall: Template switching picked up about one barcoded beta molecule for each two T cells.

Study-wide results and limits: Naive T cell percentage by flow cytometry tracked strongly with beta diversity. No one knew whether donors had CMV, which possibly confounded expanded clonotype changes.

Comments on this clonotype: Its antigen is currently unknown.

Sample-barcoded 5' priming and a J-beta primer mix drove a second PCR of roughly 7 to 11 cycles. Each cDNA molecule carried a tag from a template-switch adaptor that contained 12 random nucleotides. From the 5' RACE reads, TCRdb called clonotypes with MiXCR, one entry per CDR3 protein. The table records about 1.4 million distinct CDR3 sequences, approximately 63% of them present only once. From germline, CDR1 is LGHNA and CDR2 YNFKEQ. The CDR3 is 14 residues long. V was clipped by 0 bases and J by 10 bases, with 13 bases between them. The chain carries TRBV4-2 and TRBJ2-1, with D tentatively TRBD1 or TRBD2 (5 bases each). The source is a young man in good health. The specimen was blood. In DNA form, the CDR3 reads TGTGCCAGCAGCCAAGAGGTAGCGAGGGACGAGCAGTTCTTC. Translation: CASSQEVARDEQFF.